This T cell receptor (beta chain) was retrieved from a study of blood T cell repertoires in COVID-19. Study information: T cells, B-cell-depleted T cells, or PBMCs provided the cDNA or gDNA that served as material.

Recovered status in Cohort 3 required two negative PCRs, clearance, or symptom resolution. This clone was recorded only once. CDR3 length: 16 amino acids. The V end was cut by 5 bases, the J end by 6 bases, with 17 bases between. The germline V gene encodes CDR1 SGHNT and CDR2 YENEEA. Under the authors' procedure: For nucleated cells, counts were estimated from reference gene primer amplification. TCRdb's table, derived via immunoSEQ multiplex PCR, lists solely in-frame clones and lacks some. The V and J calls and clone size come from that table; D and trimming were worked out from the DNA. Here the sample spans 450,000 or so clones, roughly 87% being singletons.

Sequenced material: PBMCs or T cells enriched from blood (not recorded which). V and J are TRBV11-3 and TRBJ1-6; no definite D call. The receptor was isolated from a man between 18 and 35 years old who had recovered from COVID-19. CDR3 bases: TGTGCCAGCAGCGCACGAGTAGGAGGGAGTAATTCACCCCTCCACTTT. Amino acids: CASSARVGGSNSPLHF. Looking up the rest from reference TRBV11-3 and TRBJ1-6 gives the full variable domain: EAGVVQSPRYKIIEKKQPVAFWCNPISGHNTLYWYLQNLGQGPELLIRYENEEAVDDSQLPKDRFSAERLKGVDSTLKIQPAELGDSAVYLCASSARVGGSNSPLHFGNGTRLTVT.